This T cell receptor (beta chain) appears in the sequencing data of a study of CD8+ T cells in alopecia areata (dated by TCRdb to the late 2010s). Turning to the overall study: Treated patients were enrolled in an open-label pilot trial of oral tofacitinib, 5 to 10 mg twice daily, for moderate-to-severe alopecia areata. Amplification of TCRbeta CDR3 regions was done by immunoSEQ multiplex PCR using 35 Vbeta forward primers and 13 Jbeta reverse primers. Patients received tofacitinib for 6 to 18 months and were then followed off drug for 6 months to check for delayed response and recurrence. Clonality in the scalp was compared among normal scalp (n=4), patchy alopecia areata scalp (n=8), and alopecia totalis/universalis scalp (n=8). RNA came from the PAXgene miRNA kit for fixed scalp, the miRNeasy kit for PBMCs, and the RNeasy kit for mouse skin. High-throughput TCRbeta sequencing was used to examine T cell clonal expansion in alopecia areata in both the C3H/HeJ mouse model and human patients. Patients on tofacitinib were biopsied at baseline and after 4 and 24 weeks of treatment, and several of the patients also had a later scalp biopsy. In humans, TCRbeta sequencing was performed on scalp tissue and on sorted CD4+ and CD8+ peripheral blood T cells from healthy controls and from patients with patchy or totalis/universalis alopecia areata. Disease severity in treated patients was measured with the SALT score, which quantifies the percentage of affected scalp surface area. Here is what the overall study found, with its caveats: During tofacitinib treatment, many expanded lesional clones stuck around in both scalp and blood, and this persistence may partly explain why relapse happens after treatment is stopped. Because the treated cohort was small and had just a single nonresponder, larger studies are needed to establish links between baseline CD8+ expansion and response. Scalp clonality and the number of expanded CD8+ clones among the top 100 scalp clones were significantly decreased by tofacitinib. Unlike mouse skin, where gammadelta T cells dominate, normal human skin contains resident alphabeta T cells that get sequenced too, which complicates analysis of the scalp TCR repertoire. Lesional scalp, especially in alopecia totalis/universalis, showed higher clonality and more expanded CD8+ clones than normal scalp, suggesting antigenic drive. Compared with mice, TCR sequences shared between patients were less clear, possibly partly because of HLA diversity across the patient population.

There are a few counts of this clone. Its antigen remains unidentified. Base qualities are not at hand, and no much larger clone is one base apart. Libraries were constructed by the immunoSEQ multiplex PCR assay. For TCR sequencing, RNA was extracted from every sample and reverse transcribed into cDNA to serve as template. SuperScript III was used for first-strand cDNA synthesis, primed with a 2:1 mix of oligo-dT and random hexamers. A synthetic immune receptor repertoire was used to measure amplification bias, and any remaining bias was corrected computationally. On the authors' methods: After raw reads were preprocessed to remove errors, the CDR3 was defined following IMGT conventions as running from the conserved cysteine to phenylalanine. Clonality was computed as 1 minus the Shannon entropy, with the entropy normalized by log2 of the number of productive unique TCRs. CD4 or CD8 identity of scalp clones was inferred by cross-referencing scalp TCRbeta sequences with sorted blood CD4 and CD8 repertoires. TCRdb took this table from immuneACCESS and kept in-frame rearrangements with V and J called. Such tables lack part of the clones; where checked against another copy, unresolved V genes explain under half of the gap, and the rest is unexplained. The DNA was the basis for D and trimming; V, J and clone size are from that table. A total of fewer than 110,000 clones appear in this sample, around 83% of them only once. The top ten hold about 24% of the sample.

CDR1 SQVTM and CDR2 ANQGSEA were looked up in the germline V gene. Measured from the cysteine to the phenylalanine, the CDR3 is 12 residues long. The retained sequence is limited to the CDR3, 36 bases, with the frame set at the first base. V is pared back by 5 bases and J by 5 bases, with 10 bases lying between the germline termini. Per the publication, the time point label means: roughly 24 weeks on oral tofacitinib. Per the publication, the treatment or condition label means: oral pan-JAK inhibitor, 5-10 mg twice daily. Lesional scalp punch biopsies and peripheral blood were collected from alopecia areata patients. PBMCs were separated by density centrifugation and stained for CD3, CD4 and CD8, after which CD4+ and CD8+ T cells were sorted on a FACSAria.

The TCR comes from a human donor with alopecia areata. The V and J genes are TRBV29-1 and TRBJ2-1, and perhaps TRBD1 as D gene, on 6 matching bases. Sequenced material: CD8+ T cells sorted from blood, taken at week 24, from a patient treated with tofacitinib. The sequenced DNA: TGCAGCGTTTCCGGGACAAACAATGAGCAGTTCTTC. It is translated as CSVSGTNNEQFF.